This T cell receptor (beta chain) was captured by sequencing in a study of metastatic and nonmetastatic thyroid tumors. The overall study: The comparison covered peripheral blood and tumor or nodule tissue in malignant and benign thyroid patients. Points from the study as a whole: In blood and tumor, TCR beta diversity was reportedly significantly higher in malignant thyroid tumors than in benign nodules.

This clone was observed many times. Its cognate antigen is unknown. Every patient was untreated before thyroid surgery. CDR3 length: 12 amino acids. V lost 2 bases and J lost 6, with 5 bases in between. The germline gives CDR1 SNHLY, CDR2 FYNNEI. Per the original methods: A classifier of distant metastasis in papillary thyroid cancer was built from CDR3 differences (across clinicopathological groups). TCRdb reanalyzed the PCR reads with MiXCR. The V and J calls were not made by the authors but by TCRdb's processing. There are around 38,000 clones in the sample; 26% occur only once, and around 10% lies in the top ten.

The TCR comes from a female donor with papillary thyroid cancer or a benign thyroid nodule (not recorded which). Some clones in this sample may be carry-over from other donors' samples. The rearrangement joins TRBV2 to TRBJ2-1; D ambiguous. Specimen: blood. The CDR3 nucleotides read TGTGCCAGCAGTGAAAGCGTCAATGAGCAGTTCTTC. Translated: CASSESVNEQFF.